The present T cell receptor beta chain was sequenced within a study of T-cell memory formation after mild COVID-19. General study points: SARS-CoV-2 specificity was not confirmed for second-wave clones peaking on day 37. Contracting CD4+ clones were located mainly in CM and EM, and CD8+ clones in EMRA.

This clonotype appeared a few times. The antigen remains unidentified. TCRdb re-called the 5' RACE reads with MiXCR, one entry per CDR3 protein. This table holds around 250,000 distinct CDR3 sequences, approximately 15% found once. V lost 6 bases and J lost 11, with 16 bases in between. CDR3 length: 12 residues. This chain uses TRBV12-3 or TRBV12-4 with TRBJ1-2, with D unclear. What was sequenced was PBMCs or a T cell subset sorted from them (not recorded which). This TCR derives from an adult woman who had mild COVID-19 (a few samples of this study predate the infection). Cell type and time point are not known. The CDR3 is CASSPGLRPYTF. The CDR3 nucleotides are TGTGCCAGCAGCCCCGGGCTTCGCCCGTACACCTTC.